This TCR beta chain was identified in a study of T cells in Graves' hyperthyroidism and ophthalmopathy. About the research overall: The initial diagnosis was the point when peripheral blood was collected, ahead of any treatment. Broader study findings: Ophthalmopathy was predicted by the model a median of approximately 6.6 months ahead of onset.

The CDR3 is 16 amino acids. Germline CDR1 and CDR2: MNHNS and SASEGT. V was clipped by 1 base and J by 6 bases, with 16 bases between them. Amplification yielded TCR beta CDR3 regions, with RNA transcripts as the source. The TCR CDR3 was amplified in a first-round RT-PCR using the HTBI primer set. One entry per CDR3 protein results from TCRdb running MiXCR on the multiplex PCR reads. The sample lists some 250,000 distinct CDR3 sequences, less than 15% seen once, with about an eighth in the top ten. Diagnostic assessment was based on clinical symptoms, serum thyroxine and TRAb, thyroid ultrasound and orbital computed tomography. PBMCs stemmed from around 10 ml fresh peripheral blood. Comment on this clonotype: What it recognizes is unknown.

The sample comprised blood. The origin of this receptor is a woman between 40 and 55 years old with Graves' hyperthyroidism that later progressed to Graves' ophthalmopathy. This chain uses TRBV6-1 with TRBJ1-5; D not certain. The CDR3 DNA reads as TGTGCCAGCAGTGAAGGATTGTTGCGGGTCTTTCAGCCCCAGCATTTT. Its protein is CASSEGLLRVFQPQHF.